This is a list of T cell receptor beta chains from one sample in a study of beta chain features in type 1 diabetes. Sequenced by immunoSEQ multiplex PCR; TCRdb stores in-frame clones only, minus some. The table includes almost 250,000 clones, approximately 14% detected once. Specimen: naive CD4+ T cells from blood. The receptors were gathered from a woman aged 40 to 50 in good health. The CDR3 runs from the conserved cysteine through the conserved F or W. The order of the fields is J gene, V gene, CDR3 length, clone size, D gene, CDR3 DNA, CDR3 protein. The D gene is left open where the match is weak. Not every row has a clone size; where given, it reads once, few, many or a size class.

J: TRBJ2-7; V: TRBV18; length: 18; size: NA; D: NA; DNA: TGTGCCAGCTCACTGAACGCCGGCGGAGGGACAGTTCTCTACGAGCAGTACTTC; CDR3: CASSLNAGGGTVLYEQYF
J: TRBJ2-1; V: TRBV5-1; length: 13; size: NA; D: NA; DNA: TGCGCCAGCAGCCCTACAGGGAACAATGAGCAGTTCTTC; CDR3: CASSPTGNNEQFF
J: TRBJ2-7; V: TRBV6-5; length: 15; size: few; D: TRBD2; DNA: TGTGCCAGCAGTTACTCGAGTGCTAGCGGCTACGAGCAGTACTTC; CDR3: CASSYSSASGYEQYF
J: TRBJ1-2; V: TRBV7-9; length: 12; size: few; D: NA; DNA: TGTGCCAGCGTAGTGGGGGGATATGGCTACACCTTC; CDR3: CASVVGGYGYTF
J: TRBJ1-3; V: TRBV9; length: 13; size: few; D: NA; DNA: TGTGCCAGCAATCAGTTCTCTGGAAACACCATATATTTT; CDR3: CASNQFSGNTIYF
J: TRBJ2-3; V: TRBV19; length: 16; size: once; D: TRBD2; DNA: TGTGCCAGTAGTACGGGACTAGCGGGGGCGGGAGATACGCAGTATTTT; CDR3: CASSTGLAGAGDTQYF
J: TRBJ2-7; V: TRBV7-8; length: 17; size: few; D: TRBD2; DNA: TGTGCCAGCAGCTATACTAGCGGGGGCTCTAGCTCCTACGAGCAGTACTTC; CDR3: CASSYTSGGSSSYEQYF
J: TRBJ2-6; V: TRBV6-5; length: 16; size: few; D: NA; DNA: TGTGCCAGCAGTTACGGCAGGGTCTCTGGGGCCAACGTCCTGACTTTC; CDR3: CASSYGRVSGANVLTF
J: TRBJ1-1; V: TRBV20-1; length: 11; size: few; D: TRBD1; DNA: TGCAGTGCCACGCGGACAGGAGAAGCTTTCTTT; CDR3: CSATRTGEAFF
J: TRBJ2-3; V: TRBV29-1; length: 14; size: NA; D: NA; DNA: TGCAGCGTTGGCCCCCTCAGGGTCACAGATACGCAGTATTTT; CDR3: CSVGPLRVTDTQYF
J: TRBJ1-2; V: TRBV2; length: 15; size: few; D: NA; DNA: TGTGCCAGCAGTACGGTGACAGGATCAGTCGGTGGCTACACCTTC; CDR3: CASSTVTGSVGGYTF
J: TRBJ2-3; V: TRBV6-6; length: 15; size: few; D: NA; DNA: TGTGCCAGCAGTTACGTGGGGCCGTACACAGATACGCAGTATTTT; CDR3: CASSYVGPYTDTQYF
J: TRBJ2-1; V: TRBV5-1; length: 16; size: NA; D: TRBD2; DNA: TGCGCCAGCAGCTTGTTGGGCCCGGGAGGCTACAATGAGCAGTTCTTC; CDR3: CASSLLGPGGYNEQFF
J: TRBJ1-2; V: TRBV18; length: 13; size: few; D: NA; DNA: TGTGCCAGCTCACCAAGGGGGAACTATGGCTACACCTTC; CDR3: CASSPRGNYGYTF
J: TRBJ1-5; V: TRBV6-1; length: 13; size: NA; D: TRBD1; DNA: TGTGCCGGGGGGGACAGGGCTCAACAGCCCCAGCATTTT; CDR3: CAGGDRAQQPQHF
J: TRBJ1-2; V: TRBV29-1; length: 13; size: few; D: NA; DNA: TGCAGCGACCGCCGGGGGGCTGGGCTTGGCTACACCTTC; CDR3: CSDRRGAGLGYTF